This T cell receptor (beta chain) was sequenced in a study of technical replicates of blood from a handful of donors. Sequencing used immunoSEQ multiplex PCR; TCRdb keeps in-frame clones, though not all of them. The table has 51,000 or so clones, 90% to 95% seen once; the top ten hold 3.9%. The CDR3 covers 15 residues. Trimming took 0 bases from V and 0 from J, leaving 9 bases between them. Per the germline V gene, CDR1 is SGHTA and CDR2 is FQGNSA. The genes are TRBV7-2 and TRBJ2-7; D is uncertain. The sequenced sample was PBMCs. The receptor was derived from a human donor in good health. Some clones in this sample may be carry-over from other donors' samples. The CDR3 nucleotides read TGTGCCAGCAGCTTAGCCGGGTCCAACTCCTACGAGCAGTACTTC. Translated, it gives CASSLAGSNSYEQYF.